These T cell receptor beta chains were read from a single sample in a study of circulating and synovial CD4+ cells in juvenile arthritis. The repertoire was sequenced with immunoSEQ multiplex PCR; TCRdb's copy has only in-frame clones and lacks some. In the table there are about 33,000 clones, roughly 95% of which are singletons. Input material: CD4+ T cells from blood. These receptors were taken from a human donor with juvenile idiopathic arthritis. The CDR3 runs from the conserved cysteine through the conserved F or W. A D gene is named only where the DNA matches it firmly. The size field is filled for only some rows; it gives once, few, many or a size class.

once	TRBV5-1	TRBJ2-3	TRBD2	TGCGCCAGCGGACTAGCGGGGGGGCGCACAGATACGCAGTATTTT	CASGLAGGRTDTQYF
.	TRBV6-1	TRBJ1-5	TRBD1	TGTGCCAGCAAACAGGGGAACCAGCCCCAGCATTTT	CASKQGNQPQHF
.	TRBV18	TRBJ1-1	.	TGTGCCAGCTCACCGACGGAGCGCACTGAAGCTTTCTTT	CASSPTERTEAFF
.	TRBV6-1	TRBJ2-5	.	TGTGCCAGCAGCGAGGGAGACAGGAAAGAGACCCAGTACTTC	CASSEGDRKETQYF
.	TRBV9	TRBJ2-2	TRBD2	TGTGCCAGCAGCGTGACTAGCGGGGGGAACACCGGGGAGCTGTTTTTT	CASSVTSGGNTGELFF
.	TRBV2	TRBJ1-6	.	TGTGCCAGCAAGGAGGAAGCGACGGGAAATTCCCCCCTCCACTTT	CASKEEATGNSPLHF
.	TRBV4-1	TRBJ2-7	.	TGCGCCAGCAGCCAGAGGGCAGAAGTTACCTACGAGCAGTACTTC	CASSQRAEVTYEQYF
.	TRBV18	TRBJ2-3	.	TGTGCCAGCTCAGAGGTTACCCTACTCACAGATACGCAGTATTTT	CASSEVTLLTDTQYF
.	TRBV7-2	TRBJ1-5	TRBD1	TGTGCCAGCAGCTTAACGACAGGGCAGCCCCAGCATTTT	CASSLTTGQPQHF
.	TRBV4-2	TRBJ2-3	TRBD1	TGTGCCAGCAGACGCACGGGACAGATCACAGATACGCAGTATTTT	CASRRTGQITDTQYF
.	TRBV2	TRBJ2-5	TRBD1	TGTGCCAGCAGGACAGGGGGACGAGAGACCCAGTACTTC	CASRTGGRETQYF
once	TRBV5-1	TRBJ1-5	.	TGCGCCAGCAGCTCCGGGGGGGGGAGTCAGCCCCAGCATTTT	CASSSGGGSQPQHF
.	TRBV7-8	TRBJ2-7	TRBD2	TGTGCCAGCAGCTTAGGGTCTAGCGGGGGGGCCTACGAGCAGTACTTC	CASSLGSSGGAYEQYF
.	TRBV30	TRBJ1-1	TRBD1	TGTGCCTGGAAGAGGGGGCAAGAAGCTTTCTTT	CAWKRGQEAFF
.	TRBV2	TRBJ2-3	TRBD2	TGTGCCACGTCCCCCCACACTAGCGTACCAGATACGCAGTATTTT	CATSPHTSVPDTQYF
.	TRBV10-2	TRBJ2-7	.	TGCGCCAGCCGCCTGGGGCAGGGCACCTACGAGCAGTACTTC	CASRLGQGTYEQYF
.	TRBV10-3	TRBJ2-2	.	TGTGCCCTCGGGACTCTAAACACCGGGGAGCTGCTTTTT	CALGTLNTGELLF
.	TRBV15	TRBJ2-1	.	TGTGCCACCAGCAGAGATATAGGCCCTGGCGGGACCTTGAGCTCCTACAATGAGCAGTTCTTC	CATSRDIGPGGTLSSYNEQFF
.	TRBV19	TRBJ1-2	TRBD1	TGTGCCAGTAGCCGGACAGGGAGCTATGGCTACACCTTC	CASSRTGSYGYTF
.	TRBV28	TRBJ2-3	.	TGTGCCAGCAGTAGCGTAACAGATACGCAGTATTTT	CASSSVTDTQYF
.	TRBV5-1	TRBJ1-3	.	TGCGCCAGCAGCTTTAAGCCTCAAGATTCCGGAAACACCATATATTTT	CASSFKPQDSGNTIYF
.	TRBV4-3	TRBJ1-6	TRBD1	TGCGCCAGCAGCACCGGGACAGGGAATAATTCCCCCCTCCACTTT	CASSTGTGNNSPLHF
once	TRBV7-8	TRBJ2-1	.	TGTGCCAGCAGCTTGGGGTGGGACTCCGGCGGTGAGCAGTTCTTC	CASSLGWDSGGEQFF
.	TRBV5-1	TRBJ2-5	.	TGCGCCAGCAGCTTGAGTTTGGCGGGCCGGGAGACCCAGTACTTC	CASSLSLAGRETQYF
once	TRBV15	TRBJ2-1	TRBD2	TGTGCCACCAGCAGAGAATGGACTAGCGGGAGGAACTCGTCCTACAATGAGCAGTTCTTC	CATSREWTSGRNSSYNEQFF
.	TRBV20-1	TRBJ2-5	.	TGCAGTGGCCTAAAAGAGACCCAGTACTTC	CSGLKETQYF
.	TRBV18	TRBJ1-1	.	TGTGCCAGCTCCGCACAAAGGACAGATAGTAACACTGAAGCTTTCTTT	CASSAQRTDSNTEAFF
.	TRBV5-1	TRBJ2-5	.	TGCGCCAGCAGCCTATTTGACAGAACCCAAGAGACCCAGTACTTC	CASSLFDRTQETQYF
.	TRBV28	TRBJ2-5	.	TGTGCCAGCAGTCCGACACAAGAGACCCAGTACTTC	CASSPTQETQYF
.	TRBV19	TRBJ2-1	.	TGTGCCAGTAGTTCACGGGTCTTAGGTGAGCAGTTCTTC	CASSSRVLGEQFF
.	TRBV6-6	TRBJ1-2	.	TGTGCCAGCAGTTCAACGGGGTCGTATGGCTACACCTTC	CASSSTGSYGYTF
.	TRBV29-1	TRBJ1-1	.	TGCAGCGTTGAGGCCTTTTTTCAGGGAGGTCACACTGAAGCTTTCTTT	CSVEAFFQGGHTEAFF
few	TRBV5-1	TRBJ2-2	.	TGCGCCAGCAGCTTACTCCCTAGCGAACTAACCGGGGAGCTGTTTTTT	CASSLLPSELTGELFF
.	TRBV7-8	TRBJ2-3	TRBD2	TGTGCCAGCAGCCCAGGGACTAGCGGGAGTACAGATACGCAGTATTTT	CASSPGTSGSTDTQYF
.	TRBV7-2	TRBJ1-1	TRBD1	TGTGCCAGCAGCGGGAACGACAGGGGAGCTTTCTTT	CASSGNDRGAFF